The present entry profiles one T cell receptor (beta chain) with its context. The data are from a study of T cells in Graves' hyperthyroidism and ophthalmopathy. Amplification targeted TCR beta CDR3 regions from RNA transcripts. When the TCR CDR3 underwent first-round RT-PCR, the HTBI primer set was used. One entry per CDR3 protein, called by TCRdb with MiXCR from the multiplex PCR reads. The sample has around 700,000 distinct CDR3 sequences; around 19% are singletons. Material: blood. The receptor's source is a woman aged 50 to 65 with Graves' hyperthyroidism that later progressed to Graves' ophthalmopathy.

The CDR3 DNA reads TGTGCCAGCAGCTTAGCGCGCATTAATAATCAGCCCCAGCATTTT. Its protein product is CASSLARINNQPQHF. The chain is built from TRBV7-8 and TRBJ1-5; D uncertain. With 0 bases removed from V and 4 bases from J, the gap between germline ends came to 10 bases. CDR1 and CDR2 from the germline V gene are SGHVS and FQNEAQ. The CDR3 consists of 15 residues.